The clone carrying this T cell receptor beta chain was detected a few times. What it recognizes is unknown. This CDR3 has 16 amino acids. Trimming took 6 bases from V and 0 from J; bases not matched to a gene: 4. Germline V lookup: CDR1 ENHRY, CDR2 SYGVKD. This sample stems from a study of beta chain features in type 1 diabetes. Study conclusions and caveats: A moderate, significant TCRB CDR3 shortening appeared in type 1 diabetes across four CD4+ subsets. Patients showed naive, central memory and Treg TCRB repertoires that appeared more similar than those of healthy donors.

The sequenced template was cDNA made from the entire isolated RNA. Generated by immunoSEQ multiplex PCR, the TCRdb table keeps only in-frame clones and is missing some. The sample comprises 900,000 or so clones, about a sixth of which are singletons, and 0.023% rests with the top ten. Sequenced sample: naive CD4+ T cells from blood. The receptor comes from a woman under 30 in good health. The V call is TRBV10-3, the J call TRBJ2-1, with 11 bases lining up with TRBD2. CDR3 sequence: CAIRGTSGYSYNEQFF. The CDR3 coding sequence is TGTGCCATCAGGGGGACTAGCGGATACTCCTACAATGAGCAGTTCTTC.